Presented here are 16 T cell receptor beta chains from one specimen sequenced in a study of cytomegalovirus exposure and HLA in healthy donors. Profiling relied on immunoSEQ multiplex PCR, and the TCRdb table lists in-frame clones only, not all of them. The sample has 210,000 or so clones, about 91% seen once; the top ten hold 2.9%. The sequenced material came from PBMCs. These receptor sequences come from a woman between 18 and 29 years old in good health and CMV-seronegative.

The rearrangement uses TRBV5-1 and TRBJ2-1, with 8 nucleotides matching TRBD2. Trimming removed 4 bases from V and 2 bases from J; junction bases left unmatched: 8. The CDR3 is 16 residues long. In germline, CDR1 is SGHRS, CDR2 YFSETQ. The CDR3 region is CASSLVGTRAYNEQFF. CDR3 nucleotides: TGCGCCAGCAGCCTGGTGGGGACTAGGGCCTACAATGAGCAGTTCTTC.

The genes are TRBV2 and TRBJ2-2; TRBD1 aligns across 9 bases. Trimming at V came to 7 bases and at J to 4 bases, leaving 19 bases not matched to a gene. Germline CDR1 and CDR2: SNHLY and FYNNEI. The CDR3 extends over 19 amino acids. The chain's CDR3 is CASTLRMTLQGAGTGELFF. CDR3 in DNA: TGTGCCAGCACCCTACGGATGACTCTACAGGGGGCGGGCACCGGGGAGCTGTTTTTT.

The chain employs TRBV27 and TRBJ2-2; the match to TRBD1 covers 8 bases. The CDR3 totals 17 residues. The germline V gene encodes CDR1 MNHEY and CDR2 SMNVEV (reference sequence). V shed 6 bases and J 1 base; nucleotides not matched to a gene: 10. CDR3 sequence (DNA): TGTGCCAGCAGCACTCCAGCCGGGACAGGGAACACCGGGGAGCTGTTTTTT. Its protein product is CASSTPAGTGNTGELFF.

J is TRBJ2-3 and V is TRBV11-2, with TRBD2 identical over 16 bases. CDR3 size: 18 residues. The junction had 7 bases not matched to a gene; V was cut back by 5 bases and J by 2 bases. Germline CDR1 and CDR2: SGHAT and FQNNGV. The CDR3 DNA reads TGTGCCAGCAGCAAGGGACTAGCGGGAGGGACTATCACAGATACGCAGTATTTT. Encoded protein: CASSKGLAGGTITDTQYF. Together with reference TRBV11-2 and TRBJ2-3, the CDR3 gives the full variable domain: EAGVAQSPRYKIIEKRQSVAFWCNPISGHATLYWYQQILGQGPKLLIQFQNNGVVDDSQLPKDRFSAERLKGVDSTLKIQPAKLEDSAVYLCASSKGLAGGTITDTQYFGPGTRLTVL.

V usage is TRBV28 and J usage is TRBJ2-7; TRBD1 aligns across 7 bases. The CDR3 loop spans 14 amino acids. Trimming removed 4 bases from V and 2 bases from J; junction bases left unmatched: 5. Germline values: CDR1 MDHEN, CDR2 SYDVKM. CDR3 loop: CASSYRGPAYEQYF. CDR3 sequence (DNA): TGTGCCAGCAGTTACAGGGGACCCGCCTACGAGCAGTACTTC.

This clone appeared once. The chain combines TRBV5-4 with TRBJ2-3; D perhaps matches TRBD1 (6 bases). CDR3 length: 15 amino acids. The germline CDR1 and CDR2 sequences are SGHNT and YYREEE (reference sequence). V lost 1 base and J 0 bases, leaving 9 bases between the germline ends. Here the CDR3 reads CASSLHRESTDTQYF. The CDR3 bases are TGTGCCAGCAGCTTGCACAGGGAGAGCACAGATACGCAGTATTTT.

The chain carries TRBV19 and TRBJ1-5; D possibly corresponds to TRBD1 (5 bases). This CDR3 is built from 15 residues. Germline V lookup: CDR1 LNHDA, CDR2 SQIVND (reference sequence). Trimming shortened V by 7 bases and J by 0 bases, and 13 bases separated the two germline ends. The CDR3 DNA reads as TGTGCCAGTACAACGGACACCTATAGCAATCAGCCCCAGCATTTT. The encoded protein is CASTTDTYSNQPQHF. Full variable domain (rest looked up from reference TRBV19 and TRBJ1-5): DGGITQSPKYLFRKEGQNVTLSCEQNLNHDAMYWYRQDPGQGLRLIYYSQIVNDFQKGDIAEGYSVSREKKESFPLTVTSAQKNPTAFYLCASTTDTYSNQPQHFGDGTRLSIL.

In DNA, the CDR3 is TGCGCCAGCAGCCAAGCTCGTGGCACGCCGGGAGAGACCCAGTACTTC. This codes for CASSQARGTPGETQYF. The rearrangement joins TRBV4-1 to TRBJ2-5; no clear D gene. Trimming shortened V by 1 base and J by 4 bases, and 16 bases separated the two germline ends. Per germline, CDR1 MGHRA and CDR2 YSYEKL. The CDR3 is 16 residues long.

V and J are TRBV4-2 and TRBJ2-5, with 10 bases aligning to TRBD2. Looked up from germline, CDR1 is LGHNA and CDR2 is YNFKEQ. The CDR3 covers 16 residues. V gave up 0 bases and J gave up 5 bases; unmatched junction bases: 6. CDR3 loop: CASSQDASGSVETQYF. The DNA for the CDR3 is TGTGCCAGCAGCCAAGATGCTAGCGGGAGCGTGGAGACCCAGTACTTC.

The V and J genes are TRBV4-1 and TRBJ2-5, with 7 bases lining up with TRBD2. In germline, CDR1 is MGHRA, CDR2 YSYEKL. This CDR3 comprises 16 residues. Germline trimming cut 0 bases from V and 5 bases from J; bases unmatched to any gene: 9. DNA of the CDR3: TGCGCCAGCAGCCAAGATCCCGGCGGGAGTGGGGAGACCCAGTACTTC. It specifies CASSQDPGGSGETQYF.

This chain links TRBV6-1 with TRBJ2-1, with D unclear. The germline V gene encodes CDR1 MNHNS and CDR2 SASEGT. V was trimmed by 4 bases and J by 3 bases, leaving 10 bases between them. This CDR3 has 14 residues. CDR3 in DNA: TGTGCCAGCAGTGGTCTAGACCTCTACAATGAGCAGTTCTTC. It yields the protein CASSGLDLYNEQFF.

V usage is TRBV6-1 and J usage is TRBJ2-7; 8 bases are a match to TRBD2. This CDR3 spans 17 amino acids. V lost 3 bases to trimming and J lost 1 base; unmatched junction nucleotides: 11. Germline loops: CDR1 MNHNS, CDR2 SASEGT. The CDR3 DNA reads TGTGCCAGCAGTGAGCTCGCGGGAGGATTTGATTCCTACGAGCAGTACTTC. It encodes CASSELAGGFDSYEQYF.

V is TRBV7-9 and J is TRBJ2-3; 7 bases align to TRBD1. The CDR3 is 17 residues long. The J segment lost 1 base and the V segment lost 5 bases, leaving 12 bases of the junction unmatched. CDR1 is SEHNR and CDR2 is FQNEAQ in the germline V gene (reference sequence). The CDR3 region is CASSHSTRDRGTDTQYF. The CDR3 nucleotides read TGTGCCAGCAGCCATAGCACGAGAGACAGGGGCACAGATACGCAGTATTTT.

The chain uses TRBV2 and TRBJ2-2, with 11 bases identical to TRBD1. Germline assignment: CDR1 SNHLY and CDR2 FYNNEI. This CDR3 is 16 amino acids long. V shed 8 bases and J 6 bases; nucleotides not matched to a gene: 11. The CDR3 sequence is CASGLDRGQVPGELFF. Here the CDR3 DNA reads TGTGCCAGCGGTCTGGACAGGGGGCAAGTTCCCGGGGAGCTGTTTTTT.

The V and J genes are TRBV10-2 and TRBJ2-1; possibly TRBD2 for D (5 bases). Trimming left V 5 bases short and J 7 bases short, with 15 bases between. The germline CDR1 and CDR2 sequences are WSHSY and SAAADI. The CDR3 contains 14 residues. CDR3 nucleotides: TGCGCCAGCAGTTTTCGGGAATCGTGGAATGAGCAGTTCTTC. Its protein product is CASSFRESWNEQFF.

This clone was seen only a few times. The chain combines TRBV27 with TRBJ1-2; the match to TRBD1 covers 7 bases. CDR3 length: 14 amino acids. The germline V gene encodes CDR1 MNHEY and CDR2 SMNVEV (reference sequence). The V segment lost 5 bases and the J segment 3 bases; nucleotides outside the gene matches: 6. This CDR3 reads CASSIDRAYYGYTF. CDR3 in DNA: TGTGCCAGCAGTATCGACAGGGCCTACTATGGCTACACCTTC.